The entry below gives a single T cell receptor (beta chain) sequence along with its context. The data stem from a study of long-term antiretroviral therapy in people with HIV. Germline lookup yields CDR1 MNHEY and CDR2 SMNVEV (reference sequence). CDR3 length: 13 residues. V was trimmed by 5 bases and J by 5 bases, leaving 9 bases between them. At survey level, the immunoSEQ assay was run in its v3.0 version. The repertoire was sequenced with immunoSEQ multiplex PCR; TCRdb's copy has only in-frame clones and lacks some. The sample includes tens of thousands of clones, 70% to 80% of them seen just once.

The TCR originated in a woman in her fifties or sixties with HIV. The V gene is TRBV27, the J gene TRBJ2-2; the D gene is possibly TRBD1 (6 bases). The sample was unsorted PBMCs, taken 2 years after starting antiretroviral therapy. CDR3 in DNA: TGTGCCAGCAGTATAACAGGGACCGGGGAGCTGTTTTTT. Translated: CASSITGTGELFF.